This T cell receptor beta chain was profiled in a study of cytomegalovirus exposure and HLA in healthy donors. The PCR contained 60 Vbeta and 13 Jbeta primers. Clones were sequenced by immunoSEQ multiplex PCR, and TCRdb holds only the in-frame ones, with some missing. Of about 130,000 clones listed, roughly 80% are singletons. On this clone: Its target is not known.

Findings of the study overall: A missense variant in DCLRE1C was later tied to TCR beta V- and J-gene trimming. Earlier results showed most TCR beta V segments being productive about 87% or about 30% of the time.

This CDR3 is 15 amino acids long. Germline CDR1 and CDR2: SEHNR and FQNEAQ (reference sequence). J was trimmed by 8 bases and V by 5 bases; bases with no gene match: 9. The TCR comes from a boy aged 5-17 years in good health and CMV-seronegative. The specimen was PBMCs. The gene calls are TRBV7-9 and TRBJ2-2; TRBD2 aligns across 9 bases. CDR3 coding DNA: TGTGCCAGCAGCCCGACTAGCGGCCTTAGAGGGGAGCTGTTTTTT. Translating it yields CASSPTSGLRGELFF.